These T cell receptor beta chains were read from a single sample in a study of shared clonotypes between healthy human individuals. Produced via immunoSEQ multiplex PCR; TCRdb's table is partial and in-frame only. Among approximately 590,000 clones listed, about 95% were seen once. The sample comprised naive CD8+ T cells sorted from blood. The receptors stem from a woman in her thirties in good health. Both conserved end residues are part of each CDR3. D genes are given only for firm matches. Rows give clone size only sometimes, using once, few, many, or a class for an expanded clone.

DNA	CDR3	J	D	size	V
TGTGCCAGCAGCTTCTGGGGAAACACCATATATTTT	CASSFWGNTIYF	TRBJ1-3	-	-	TRBV5-6
TGTGCCAGCAGCTTGGCCGACAGAACAGGGGAGCAGTACTTC	CASSLADRTGEQYF	TRBJ2-7	-	-	TRBV5-4
TGTGCCAGCAGTGGTGAGGGGGCGGGTGAGCAGTACTTC	CASSGEGAGEQYF	TRBJ2-7	TRBD1	-	TRBV2
TGTGCCAGCAGCCGCCGACAGGGTTTTAAGCCCCAGCATTTT	CASSRRQGFKPQHF	TRBJ1-5	TRBD1	-	TRBV4-2
TGTGCCAGCAGTGAACCCCGGCACACCGGGGAGCTGTTTTTT	CASSEPRHTGELFF	TRBJ2-2	-	-	TRBV25-1
TGCGCCAGCAGTGGGGGACTACCAACTAGGGAGACCCAGTACTTC	CASSGGLPTRETQYF	TRBJ2-5	TRBD2	once	TRBV10-2
TGTGCCAGCAGTTTCCATCAGGGTCAAACGGAAAAACTGTTTTTT	CASSFHQGQTEKLFF	TRBJ1-4	-	-	TRBV27
TGTGCCAGCAGCGTAGCAAGCACAGATACGCAGTATTTT	CASSVASTDTQYF	TRBJ2-3	-	-	TRBV9
TGCGCCAGCAGAATGGGACTAGGGGCGGTCGAGCAGTACTTC	CASRMGLGAVEQYF	TRBJ2-7	TRBD2	-	TRBV10-2
TGTGCCAGCAGTTGGACGCAGAACGAGCAGTACTTC	CASSWTQNEQYF	TRBJ2-7	-	once	TRBV28
TGTGCCAGCAGCTTGACCCCTACAGGGGCGGGGGGCTACACCTTC	CASSLTPTGAGGYTF	TRBJ1-2	TRBD1	-	TRBV28
TGTGCCAGCAGCCTTGACGCTCAACCCCAGCATTTT	CASSLDAQPQHF	TRBJ1-5	-	-	TRBV5-8
TGTGCCAGCAGCATTGACAGGGGGCTGAACACTGAAGCTTTCTTT	CASSIDRGLNTEAFF	TRBJ1-1	TRBD1	-	TRBV7-9
TGTGCCAGCAGACGAGAGACACAGGGGGCGATCATTCAGCCCCAGCATTTT	CASRRETQGAIIQPQHF	TRBJ1-5	TRBD1	-	TRBV11-3
TGTGCCAGCACTAGAGCGGGAGGAACAGATACGCAGTATTTT	CASTRAGGTDTQYF	TRBJ2-3	TRBD2	-	TRBV2
TGTGCCAGCAGCTTATCCCCGGCAGAGGACTACGAGCAGTACTTC	CASSLSPAEDYEQYF	TRBJ2-7	-	-	TRBV7-3
TGCGCCAGCAGCTTTTTCAGCGGGAACTACGAGCAGTACTTC	CASSFFSGNYEQYF	TRBJ2-7	TRBD2	-	TRBV5-1
TGTGCCAGCAGTTTACAGGGGCCCCCCTACGAGCAGTACTTC	CASSLQGPPYEQYF	TRBJ2-7	-	-	TRBV27
TGCGCCAGCAGCCAAGGTTACATTCAGTACTTC	CASSQGYIQYF	TRBJ2-4	-	-	TRBV4-1
TGCGCCAGCAGCACTCGACTAGCGGGAGGCTACAATGAGCAGTTCTTC	CASSTRLAGGYNEQFF	TRBJ2-1	TRBD2	-	TRBV4-1
TGTGCCTGGGACCGCCGAGGGGTGGGGGCCAACGTCCTGACTTTC	CAWDRRGVGANVLTF	TRBJ2-6	-	-	TRBV30
TGTGCCAGCAGCCCCTGGGGTCCTAATGAAAAACTGTTTTTT	CASSPWGPNEKLFF	TRBJ1-4	-	-	TRBV11-2
TGTGCCAGCAGTGTTTCATTTTCCTATGGCTACACCTTC	CASSVSFSYGYTF	TRBJ1-2	-	-	TRBV6-5
TGTGCCAGCCACCCTCTTGGGGCCAGAACTGAAGCTTTCTTT	CASHPLGARTEAFF	TRBJ1-1	-	-	TRBV27
TGTGCCAGCAGCTTAGTGGGAGTCCCAAGCGGTAGGGCAGATACGCAGTATTTT	CASSLVGVPSGRADTQYF	TRBJ2-3	-	-	TRBV11-2
TGTGCCAGCAGTTTATGGGGGGCTACTGAAGCTTTCTTT	CASSLWGATEAFF	TRBJ1-1	-	-	TRBV28
TGTGCCAGCAGCTCGGCGAGAACAGGTGCCTATAGCAATCAGCCCCAGCATTTT	CASSSARTGAYSNQPQHF	TRBJ1-5	-	-	TRBV27
TGTGCCAGCAGTTTATCTGGGTCGAGCAATGAGCAGTTCTTC	CASSLSGSSNEQFF	TRBJ2-1	-	-	TRBV28
TGTGCCAGCGGGACAGTGTATAGCAATCAGCCCCAGCATTTT	CASGTVYSNQPQHF	TRBJ1-5	TRBD1	-	TRBV19
TGTGCCAGTAGTACCCCCTCGTTCGAATTGAGCAATCAGCCCCAGCATTTT	CASSTPSFELSNQPQHF	TRBJ1-5	-	-	TRBV19
TGTGCCAGCAGCTTGGATGGCGGCTCCTACGAGCAGTACTTC	CASSLDGGSYEQYF	TRBJ2-7	-	-	TRBV5-6
TGTGCCAGCAGTTACGGACCAGGACGGTACTATGGCTACACCTTC	CASSYGPGRYYGYTF	TRBJ1-2	-	-	TRBV6-5
TGTGCCAGCAGTAGGACAGGGGGTGATCAGCCCCAGCATTTT	CASSRTGGDQPQHF	TRBJ1-5	TRBD1	-	TRBV2
TGTGCCAGCAGCTTAACGTCTGATCTGAGGGAGACCCAGTACTTC	CASSLTSDLRETQYF	TRBJ2-5	-	-	TRBV13
TGTGCCAGCAGCCCACAGGGTGGCGAGCAGTACTTC	CASSPQGGEQYF	TRBJ2-7	-	-	TRBV27
TGCGCCAGCAGCCAAATAGCGGGAGTAGGCGATGAGCAGTTCTTC	CASSQIAGVGDEQFF	TRBJ2-1	TRBD2	-	TRBV4-1
TGCAGCGTTGCAGGGGGCCCCGACTCCTACGAGCAGTACTTC	CSVAGGPDSYEQYF	TRBJ2-7	TRBD1	-	TRBV29-1
TGTGCCAGCACCGATAAAGACAGGGTGGAAGGCTACACCTTC	CASTDKDRVEGYTF	TRBJ1-2	TRBD1	once	TRBV6-1
TGCGCCAGCAGGGGGTTGGGGGACAATGAGCAGTTCTTC	CASRGLGDNEQFF	TRBJ2-1	-	-	TRBV10-2
TGTGCCAGCAGACCATTCCCCACCGGGACAGGGGGCGACGAGCAGTACTTC	CASRPFPTGTGGDEQYF	TRBJ2-7	TRBD1	-	TRBV7-8
TGTGCCAGCAGCTTGGACTTAGAAGCTTTCTTT	CASSLDLEAFF	TRBJ1-1	-	-	TRBV5-5
TGTGCCAGTAGTATATCCGCCAGGGGGGCCTATGGCTACACCTTC	CASSISARGAYGYTF	TRBJ1-2	TRBD1	-	TRBV19